Reported below is one T cell receptor beta chain. Its target is not known. V was clipped by 5 bases and J by 8 bases; unmatched bases: 2. CDR1 and CDR2 (germline): MNHNY, SVGAGI (reference sequence). This CDR3 has 11 amino acids. This entry belongs to a study of cytomegalovirus exposure and HLA in healthy donors. Study results and caveats: At a 0.05 false discovery rate, a later analysis found some 18,000 TCR beta sequences to be associated with HLA alleles. In a later analysis, DRB1 alleles had the most associated TCRs; HLA-C alleles the fewest.

The study ran its PCR with 60 Vbeta and 13 Jbeta primers. Generated by immunoSEQ multiplex PCR, the TCRdb table keeps only in-frame clones and is missing some. The sample totals 60,000 or so clones. The chain joins TRBV6-6 to TRBJ1-1, with TRBD1 matching 7 bases. Specimen: PBMCs. This TCR was sampled from a man aged 50 to 59 in good health and CMV-seropositive. The CDR3 loop is CASSKDREAFF. The CDR3 DNA sequence: TGTGCCAGCAGTAAGGACAGGGAAGCTTTCTTT.